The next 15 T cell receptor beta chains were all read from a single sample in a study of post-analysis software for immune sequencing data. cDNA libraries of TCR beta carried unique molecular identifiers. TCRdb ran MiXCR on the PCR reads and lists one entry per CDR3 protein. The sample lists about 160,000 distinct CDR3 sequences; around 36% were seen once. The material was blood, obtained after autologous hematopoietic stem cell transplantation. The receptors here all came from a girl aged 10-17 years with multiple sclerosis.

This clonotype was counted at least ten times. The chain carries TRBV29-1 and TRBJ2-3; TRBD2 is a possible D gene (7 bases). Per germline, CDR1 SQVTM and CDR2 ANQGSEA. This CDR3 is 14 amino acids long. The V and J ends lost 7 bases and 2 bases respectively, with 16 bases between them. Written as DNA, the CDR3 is TGCAGCGCCGCAAGGGGGGGCCCCACAGATACGCAGTATTTT. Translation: CSAARGGPTDTQYF.

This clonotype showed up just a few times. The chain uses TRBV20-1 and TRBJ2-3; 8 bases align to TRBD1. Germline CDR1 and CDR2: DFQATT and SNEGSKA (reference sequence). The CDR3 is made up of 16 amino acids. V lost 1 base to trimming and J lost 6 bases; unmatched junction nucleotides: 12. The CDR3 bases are TGCAGTGCTAGAGGCGCGGGACAGGTTTTACGGGATACGCAGTATTTT. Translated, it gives CSARGAGQVLRDTQYF.

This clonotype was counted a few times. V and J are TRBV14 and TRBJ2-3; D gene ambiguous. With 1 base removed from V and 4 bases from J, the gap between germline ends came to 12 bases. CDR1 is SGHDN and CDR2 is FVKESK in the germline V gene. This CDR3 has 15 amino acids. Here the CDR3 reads CASSQGLRGADTQYF. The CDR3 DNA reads TGTGCCAGCAGCCAAGGTCTTCGTGGGGCAGATACGCAGTATTTT.

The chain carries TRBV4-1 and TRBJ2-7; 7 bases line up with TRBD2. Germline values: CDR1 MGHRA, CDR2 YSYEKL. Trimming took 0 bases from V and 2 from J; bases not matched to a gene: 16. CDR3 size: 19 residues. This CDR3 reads CASSQDSWMAAGATYEQYF. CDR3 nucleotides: TGCGCCAGCAGCCAAGATTCTTGGATGGCGGCGGGAGCAACCTACGAGCAGTACTTC.

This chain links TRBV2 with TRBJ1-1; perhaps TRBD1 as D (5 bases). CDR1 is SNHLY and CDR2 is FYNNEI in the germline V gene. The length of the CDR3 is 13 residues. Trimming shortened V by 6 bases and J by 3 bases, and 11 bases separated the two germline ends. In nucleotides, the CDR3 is TGTGCCAGCAGCCTAGGGGCGTACACTGAAGCTTTCTTT. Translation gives CASSLGAYTEAFF.

The CDR3 is CASSSLRGDRRGEKLFF. DNA for the CDR3: TGTGCCAGCAGCTCCCTCCGAGGTGACAGGCGGGGTGAAAAACTGTTTTTT. J is TRBJ1-4 and V is TRBV7-6, with D tentatively TRBD1 (6 bases). CDR1 and CDR2 (germline): SGHVS, FNYEAQ. The CDR3 is 17 amino acids. V shed 4 bases and J shed 7 bases, with 22 bases lying between them.

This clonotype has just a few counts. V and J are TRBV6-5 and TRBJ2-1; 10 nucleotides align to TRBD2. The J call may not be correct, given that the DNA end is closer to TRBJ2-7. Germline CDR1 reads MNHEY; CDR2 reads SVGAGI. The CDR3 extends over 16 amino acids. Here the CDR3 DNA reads TGTGCCAGCAGTTACCGAGCGGGAGGGGGACACAATGAGCAGTACTTC. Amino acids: CASSYRAGGGHNEQYF.

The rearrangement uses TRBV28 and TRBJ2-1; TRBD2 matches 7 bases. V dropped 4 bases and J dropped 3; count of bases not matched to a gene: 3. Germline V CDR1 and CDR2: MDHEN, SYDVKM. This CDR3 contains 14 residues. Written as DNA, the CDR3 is TGTGCCAGCAGTTCCCCTAGCGGCTACAATGAGCAGTTCTTC. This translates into CASSSPSGYNEQFF.

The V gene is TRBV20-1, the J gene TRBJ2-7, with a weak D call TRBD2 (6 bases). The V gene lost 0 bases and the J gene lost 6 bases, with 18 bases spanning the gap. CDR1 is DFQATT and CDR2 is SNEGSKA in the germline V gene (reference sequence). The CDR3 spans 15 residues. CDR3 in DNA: TGCAGTGCTAGAGATTACGGGAGCTGGAACTCCGAGCAGTACTTC. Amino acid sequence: CSARDYGSWNSEQYF.

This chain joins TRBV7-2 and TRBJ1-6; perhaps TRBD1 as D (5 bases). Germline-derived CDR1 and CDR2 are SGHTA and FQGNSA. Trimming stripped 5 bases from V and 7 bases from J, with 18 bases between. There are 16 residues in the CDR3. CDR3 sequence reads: CASSPSGRTPNSPLHF. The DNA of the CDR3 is TGTGCCAGCAGCCCGAGTGGGCGGACACCAAATTCACCCCTCCACTTT.

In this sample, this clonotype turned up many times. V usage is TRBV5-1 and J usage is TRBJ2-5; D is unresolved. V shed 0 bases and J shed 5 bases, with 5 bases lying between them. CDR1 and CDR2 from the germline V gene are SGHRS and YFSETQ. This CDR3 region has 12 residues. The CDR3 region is CASSLARETQYF. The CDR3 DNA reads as TGCGCCAGCAGCTTGGCCCGGGAGACCCAGTACTTC.

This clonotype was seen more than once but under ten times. The CDR3 coding sequence is TGTGCCACCAGTCCAGGGTGGGCAAATCAGCCCCAGCATTTT. Translating gives CATSPGWANQPQHF. The chain carries TRBV24-1 and TRBJ1-5; D might be TRBD1 (5 bases). This CDR3 spans 14 amino acids. Trimming took 6 bases from V and 4 from J, leaving 12 bases between them. The germline V gene has CDR1 KGHDR and CDR2 SFDVKD.

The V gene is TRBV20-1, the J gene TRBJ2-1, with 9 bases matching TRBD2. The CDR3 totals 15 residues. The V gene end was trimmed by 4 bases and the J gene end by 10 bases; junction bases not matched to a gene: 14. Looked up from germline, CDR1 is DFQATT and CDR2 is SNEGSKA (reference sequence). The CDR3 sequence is CSAKWGTSRALEQFF. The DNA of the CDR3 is TGCAGTGCTAAGTGGGGGACTAGCAGGGCCCTCGAGCAGTTCTTC.

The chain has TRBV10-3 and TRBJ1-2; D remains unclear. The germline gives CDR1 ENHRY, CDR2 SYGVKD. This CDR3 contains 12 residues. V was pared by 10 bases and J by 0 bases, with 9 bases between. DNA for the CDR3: TGTGCCACTTATAATACTAACTATGGCTACACCTTC. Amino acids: CATYNTNYGYTF.

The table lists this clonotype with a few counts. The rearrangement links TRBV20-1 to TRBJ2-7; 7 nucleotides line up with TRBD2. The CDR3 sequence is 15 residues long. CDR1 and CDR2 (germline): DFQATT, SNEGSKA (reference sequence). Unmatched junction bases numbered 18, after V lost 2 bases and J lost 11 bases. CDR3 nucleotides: TGCAGTGCTAGACCTAGCGGAGGGGTCCTACGAGTGGAGTACTTC. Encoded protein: CSARPSGGVLRVEYF.